These 2 T cell receptor beta chains originate from one sample sequenced in a study of T-cell memory formation after mild COVID-19 (dated by TCRdb to the early 2020s). Library preparation employed 5' RACE. Sequencer: Illumina NovaSeq 6000. Through fastp at Q25 and MiXCR, TCRdb rebuilt clones from the public reads, retaining in-frame beta chains. A single entry per CDR3 protein holds the most common genes and DNA from its merged rows. The sample data list around 500,000 distinct CDR3 sequences, and about 18% of these were observed just once. The leading ten clones occupy about 12% of the sample. Material: PBMCs or a T cell subset sorted from them (not recorded which). Receptors originate from an adult woman who had mild COVID-19 (a few samples of this study predate the infection). The sample titles of this study are shuffled in the database, so cell type and time point are left out; the donor was told from shared clones.

This clonotype was found a few times. The rearrangement uses TRBV12-3 or TRBV12-4 and TRBJ2-7; possibly TRBD1 for D (6 bases). V gave up 4 bases and J gave up 0 bases, with 10 bases separating them. The CDR3 spans 14 residues. CDR3 amino acids: CASSSLDSSYEQYF. CDR3 in DNA: TGTGCCAGCAGTTCCCTGGACAGCTCCTACGAGCAGTACTTC.

This clonotype has ten or more counts. The V and J genes are TRBV11-1 and TRBJ1-2, with 7 bases identical to TRBD1. Germline V gives CDR1 SGHAT, CDR2 FQDESV (reference sequence). The CDR3 has 14 residues. The trim removed 8 bases at V and 1 base at J, leaving 7 bases unmatched. CDR3 bases: TGTGCCAGCGCCGAGGACAGGATTAACTATGGCTACACCTTC. Its protein is CASAEDRINYGYTF.